These 8 T cell receptor beta chains share one sample of origin, sequenced in a study of CD8+ T cells in alopecia areata listed by TCRdb under 2018. The library was generated by the immunoSEQ multiplex PCR assay. RNA was extracted from all samples and reverse transcribed into cDNA as template for TCR sequencing. TCRdb's version of the immuneACCESS table is confined to in-frame rearrangements and falls short of the full clone set. An unresolved V gene accounts for under half of the shortfall where checked; the remainder is of unknown origin. This sample comprises 95,000 to 120,000 clones, 45% to 65% of them detected only once. The ten largest clones represent 3% to 3.5% of the sample. In light of the paper, this sample's time point label describes: around 22 weeks on oral tofacitinib. The treatment or condition label, read with the paper, signifies: oral pan-JAK inhibitor, 5-10 mg twice daily. The sequences come from CD4+ T cells sorted from blood, collected at week 24, from a patient treated with tofacitinib. These receptors were obtained from a human donor with alopecia areata.

This chain joins TRBV4-1 and TRBJ2-3, with 9 bases that match TRBD1. V lost 3 bases to trimming and J lost 4 bases; unmatched junction nucleotides: 8. CDR3 size: 16 residues. The germline CDR1 and CDR2 sequences are MGHRA and YSYEKL. The CDR3 loop is CASSQADRGLPDTQYF. CDR3 nucleotide sequence: TGCGCCAGCAGCCAGGCGGACAGGGGCCTCCCAGATACGCAGTATTTT.

The table lists this clone with a few counts. The chain recombines TRBV29-1 with TRBJ1-2; 8 positions match TRBD1. This CDR3 has 14 residues. Per germline, CDR1 SQVTM and CDR2 ANQGSEA. With 6 bases clipped from V and 7 bases from J, the junction kept 13 bases outside the gene matches. The CDR3 is CSVSILQGAGGYTF. DNA of the CDR3: TGCAGCGTGTCTATCCTGCAGGGGGCTGGTGGCTACACCTTC.

This sequence joins TRBV5-1 and TRBJ2-1; D is possibly TRBD1 or TRBD2 (5 bases each). Germline CDR1 reads SGHRS; CDR2 reads YFSETQ. CDR3 size: 15 residues. V lost 0 bases, J lost 6 bases, and 13 bases lay in between. CDR3 nucleotides: TGCGCCAGCAGCTTGGGTTCCGGGGCGGGCAATGAGCAGTTCTTC. Translated: CASSLGSGAGNEQFF.

The chain links TRBV15 to TRBJ2-5; D perhaps matches TRBD2 (5 bases). There are 14 residues in the CDR3. The V gene lost 1 base and the J gene lost 1 base, with 7 bases spanning the gap. Germline CDR1 reads LNHNV; CDR2 reads YYDKDF (reference sequence). CDR3 protein: CATSRGELQETQYF. CDR3 DNA: TGTGCCACCAGCAGAGGGGAGCTCCAAGAGACCCAGTACTTC. Combining the CDR3 with reference TRBV15 and TRBJ2-5 gives the whole variable domain DAMVIQNPRYQVTQFGKPVTLSCSQTLNHNVMYWYQQKSSQAPKLLFHYYDKDFNNEADTPDNFQSRRPNTSFCFLDIRSPGLGDTAMYLCATSRGELQETQYFGPGTRLLVL.

As to this clone: The CDR3 ends on some other residue instead of the conserved phenylalanine or tryptophan, so this is likely a read error. J is TRBJ1-6 and V is TRBV5-6, with 8 bases matching TRBD1. The ends lost 0 bases at V and 10 bases at J; junction bases unmatched: 6. From germline, CDR1 is SGHDT and CDR2 YYEEEE. The CDR3 has 15 residues. CDR3 sequence reads: CASSLGQGARSPLHL. The CDR3 DNA is TGTGCCAGCAGCTTGGGTCAGGGGGCGAGGTCACCCCTCCACCTT.

The chain joins TRBV27 to TRBJ2-7, with D possibly TRBD1 on 6 matching bases. Trimming took 5 bases from V and 2 from J, leaving 13 bases between them. This CDR3 is 14 amino acids long. Germline V gene lookup returns CDR1 MNHEY and CDR2 SMNVEV (reference sequence). The CDR3: CASSPRTVPYEQYF. Here the CDR3 DNA reads TGTGCCAGCAGTCCTAGGACAGTTCCCTACGAGCAGTACTTC.

The rearrangement joins TRBV30 to TRBJ1-5; no firm D call. The V gene lost 3 bases and the J gene lost 4 bases, with 13 bases spanning the gap. Germline assignment: CDR1 GTSNPN and CDR2 SVGIG (reference sequence). The CDR3 extends over 14 amino acids. The CDR3 DNA is TGTGCCTGGAGCTTTGGGAGCGGAAATCAGCCCCAGCATTTT. It yields the protein CAWSFGSGNQPQHF.

This chain joins TRBV30 and TRBJ2-7; TRBD1 is a possible D gene (6 bases). This CDR3 has 15 residues. Trimming took off 2 bases at V and 2 bases at J, with 16 bases between the two ends. Germline CDR1 reads GTSNPN; CDR2 reads SVGIG (reference sequence). CDR3 sequence: CAWSKASTGTYEQYF. CDR3 bases: TGTGCCTGGAGTAAAGCTTCAACAGGGACCTACGAGCAGTACTTC.